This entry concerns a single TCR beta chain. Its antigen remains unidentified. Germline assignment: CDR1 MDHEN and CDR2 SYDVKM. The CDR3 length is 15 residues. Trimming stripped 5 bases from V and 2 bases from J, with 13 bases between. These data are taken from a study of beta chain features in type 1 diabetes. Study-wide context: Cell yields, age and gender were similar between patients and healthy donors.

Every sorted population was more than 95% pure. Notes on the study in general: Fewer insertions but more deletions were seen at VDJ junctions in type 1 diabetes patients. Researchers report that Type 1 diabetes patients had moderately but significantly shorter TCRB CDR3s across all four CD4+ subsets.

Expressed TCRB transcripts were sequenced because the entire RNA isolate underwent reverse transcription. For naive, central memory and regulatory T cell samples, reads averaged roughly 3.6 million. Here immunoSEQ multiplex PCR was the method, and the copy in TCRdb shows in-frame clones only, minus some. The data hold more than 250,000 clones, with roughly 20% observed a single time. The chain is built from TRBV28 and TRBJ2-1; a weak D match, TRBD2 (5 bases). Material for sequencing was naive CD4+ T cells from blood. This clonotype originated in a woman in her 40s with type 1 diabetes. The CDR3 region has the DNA TGTGCCAGCAGTCCCCCCGGCGGGCCCTACAATGAGCAGTTCTTC. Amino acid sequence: CASSPPGGPYNEQFF. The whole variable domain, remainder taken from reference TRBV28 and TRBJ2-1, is DVKVTQSSRYLVKRTGEKVFLECVQDMDHENMFWYRQDPGLGLRLIYFSYDVKMKEKGDIPEGYSVSREKKERFSLILESASTNQTSMYLCASSPPGGPYNEQFFGPGTRLTVL.